The following is a T cell receptor (beta chain) sequence with its context. The antigen is unknown. This specimen belongs to a study of siplizumab effects on memory and regulatory T cells. Overall study findings and caveats: Alloreactive sequences tracing back to unstimulated CD4+ memory cells were significantly reduced by siplizumab.

The method was immunoSEQ multiplex PCR; TCRdb's version includes in-frame clones alone and lacks a portion of them. The table records roughly 62,000 clones, 85% to 95% of them present only once. Sequencing was carried out using CD8+ T cells sorted from blood. This clonotype was sampled from a human donor in good health.

DNA for the CDR3: TGCGCCAGCAGCCTAGCAGTTCAATCGACCGGGGAGCTGTTTTTT. This encodes CASSLAVQSTGELFF. V is TRBV4-1 and J is TRBJ2-2, with D unclear. V was cut by 4 bases and J by 5 bases, with 14 bases left in between. Germline assignment: CDR1 MGHRA and CDR2 YSYEKL. The CDR3 spans 15 residues.